This is a list of T cell receptor beta chains from one sample in a study of cytomegalovirus exposure and HLA in healthy donors. The table came from immunoSEQ multiplex PCR; TCRdb's copy has only in-frame clones and leaves some out. The table has 110,000 to 150,000 clones, 75% to 80% seen once. Material for sequencing was PBMCs. All receptors derive from a woman aged 30 to 39 in good health and CMV-seronegative. Both conserved end residues are part of each CDR3. Each record gives: D gene, J gene, V gene, clone size, CDR3 protein, CDR3 DNA. A D gene is named only where the DNA matches it firmly. Not all rows give a size; the values are once, few, many and, for expanded clones, a class.

>TRBD2|TRBJ2-5|TRBV10-3|NA
CAIRVAGGETQYF
TGTGCCATCAGGGTAGCGGGTGGGGAGACCCAGTACTTC
>TRBD2|TRBJ2-1|TRBV2|NA
CASSEGVGRGGFKNEQFF
TGTGCCAGCAGTGAAGGGGTGGGGCGGGGGGGGTTCAAAAATGAGCAGTTCTTC
>TRBD1|TRBJ1-1|TRBV2|NA
CASMGQTGNTEAFF
TGTGCCAGCATGGGACAGACCGGGAACACTGAAGCTTTCTTT
>TRBD2|TRBJ2-3|TRBV11-2|NA
CASSSRLAGGSTDTQYF
TGTGCCAGCAGCTCGAGACTAGCGGGGGGTAGCACAGATACGCAGTATTTT
>TRBD1|TRBJ1-4|TRBV6-5|few
CASRDRTGEKLFF
TGTGCCAGCAGGGATCGGACAGGCGAAAAACTGTTTTTT
>TRBD2|TRBJ2-7|TRBV29-1|NA
CSVGGLAGGNEQYF
TGCAGCGTTGGAGGGCTAGCGGGGGGAAACGAGCAGTACTTC
>TRBD1|TRBJ2-1|TRBV7-2|NA
CASSVRGRGSEQFF
TGTGCCAGCAGCGTCAGGGGGCGCGGGTCTGAACAGTTCTTC
>NA|TRBJ2-7|TRBV6-1|NA
CPYILRREYF
TGTCCTTATATACTCCGGAGGGAGTACTTC
>TRBD1|TRBJ2-5|TRBV5-6|NA
CASSLRTGVFVKETQYF
TGTGCCAGTAGCCTAAGGACAGGGGTGTTCGTGAAAGAGACCCAGTACTTC
>NA|TRBJ1-2|TRBV29-1|NA
CSGGNRESYTF
TGCAGCGGGGGCAACAGGGAGAGCTACACCTTC
>NA|TRBJ1-5|TRBV6-1|NA
CASSEQGSNQPQHF
TGTGCCAGCAGTGAACAGGGAAGCAATCAGCCCCAGCATTTT
>NA|TRBJ1-2|TRBV6-5|NA
CASSLLDRRGGYTF
TGTGCCAGCAGTCTATTAGACAGAAGAGGCGGCTACACCTTC
>NA|TRBJ2-6|TRBV5-1|once
CASSLEGTGANVLTF
TGCGCCAGCAGCTTGGAGGGGACTGGGGCCAACGTCCTGACTTTC
>TRBD1|TRBJ1-1|TRBV2|NA
CASSPTGAEVMNTEAFF
TGTGCCAGCAGCCCCACAGGGGCGGAGGTAATGAACACTGAAGCTTTCTTT
>NA|TRBJ1-2|TRBV5-1|NA
CASSSTGIPRYGYTF
TGCGCCAGCAGCTCAACAGGGATCCCACGTTATGGCTACACCTTC
>TRBD1|TRBJ2-7|TRBV6-5|NA
CASSYDSAGGSYEQYF
TGTGCCAGCAGTTACGATTCGGCAGGGGGCAGTTACGAGCAGTACTTC
>NA|TRBJ1-1|TRBV11-2|NA
CASSPRDTEAFF
TGTGCCAGCAGCCCACGGGACACTGAAGCTTTCTTT
>TRBD2|TRBJ2-1|TRBV2|NA
CATTLAVTYNEQFF
TGTGCCACGACCCTAGCGGTAACTTACAATGAGCAGTTCTTC
>TRBD1|TRBJ1-2|TRBV11-1|NA
CASSQSRTGPREYGYTF
TGTGCCAGCAGCCAGAGTCGGACAGGGCCCCGTGAATATGGCTACACCTTC
>NA|TRBJ1-2|TRBV5-1|NA
CASSLEGQLNYGYTF
TGCGCCAGCAGCTTGGAAGGACAACTAAACTATGGCTACACCTTC
>TRBD1|TRBJ2-4|TRBV5-6|NA
CASSLQQGIIKNIQYF
TGTGCCAGCAGCTTGCAACAGGGGATCATCAAAAACATTCAGTACTTC
>NA|TRBJ1-1|TRBV6-1|NA
CASSPRGRAYTEAFF
TGTGCCAGCAGTCCCCGTGGGAGGGCCTACACTGAAGCTTTCTTT
>NA|TRBJ1-2|TRBV6-5|NA
CASSTTGYGGYGYTF
TGTGCCAGCAGTACGACAGGTTACGGCGGCTATGGCTACACCTTC